This T cell receptor beta chain stems from a study of OX40 agonist ivuxolimab in advanced cancers. As for the study in general: At 65% to 90% male, the cohort had a mean age of approximately 60 years, ranging from roughly 20 to 85. Anti-PD-1, anti-PD-L1 or anti-CTLA-4 therapy given earlier was allowed, and 30% to 45% had some.

Sequenced by immunoSEQ multiplex PCR; TCRdb stores in-frame clones only, minus some. The data contain about 130,000 clones, just over 90% of them singletons. Germline CDR1 is MNHEY and CDR2 is SMNVEV (reference sequence). CDR3 size: 15 residues. V was pared by 5 bases and J by 4 bases, with 8 bases of the junction left unmatched. Patients with autoimmune history or systemic immunosuppression were excluded. Specimen: CD4+ or CD8+ T cells sorted from blood, collected in a trial of the OX40 agonist ivuxolimab. The sequence derives from an adult with an advanced solid tumor such as melanoma, head and neck, liver or kidney cancer. The gene calls are TRBV27 and TRBJ1-1; the match to TRBD1 covers 9 bases. The CDR3 bases are TGTGCCAGCAGTCCCTTTAGGGACAGGGCCACTGAAGCTTTCTTT. Protein: CASSPFRDRATEAFF.